This TCR beta chain was profiled in a study of T cells in Graves' hyperthyroidism and ophthalmopathy. Study-wide results and caveats: Patients with ophthalmopathy were separated from those with stable hyperthyroidism by a 13 V-J model.

From germline, CDR1 is SNHLY and CDR2 FYNNEI. The CDR3 consists of 14 residues. V lost 3 bases to trimming and J lost 7 bases; unmatched junction nucleotides: 7. This clonotype appeared many times. The antigen remains undetermined. Amplification of TCR beta CDR3 regions was performed using RNA transcripts as template. When the TCR CDR3 underwent first-round RT-PCR, the HTBI primer set was used. MiXCR, run by TCRdb on the multiplex PCR reads, gives a single entry per CDR3 protein. The repertoire holds about 590,000 distinct CDR3 sequences, with around 14% as singletons. Among ophthalmopathy patients, the Clinical Activity Score reached at least 3, the NOSPECS grade reached at least 4, and duration remained under 3 months. Patients were excluded because of uncontrolled infection, other autoimmune disease, pregnancy or lactation. Each diagnosis was grounded in clinical symptoms, serum thyroxine and TRAb, thyroid ultrasound, and orbital computed tomography.

The source is a woman in her late teens or twenties with Graves' ophthalmopathy. The sequencing sample was made of blood. This rearrangement joins TRBV2 to TRBJ2-7; 9 positions match TRBD1. Here the CDR3 DNA reads TGTGCCAGCAGTGACGACAGGGGGGCTGAGGAGCAGTACTTC. It is translated as CASSDDRGAEEQYF.